The entry below gives a single T cell receptor beta chain sequence along with its context. Its antigen is currently not known. No base qualities exist here, and no much larger clone lies one base off it. Libraries were made using the immunoSEQ multiplex PCR assay. A mixture of 60 forward primers for TCR Vbeta segments and 13 reverse primers for TCR Jbeta segments was used in the multiplex PCR. The CDR3 region of rearranged TCR beta genes was amplified from genomic DNA by a multiplex PCR assay. Amplified TCR beta libraries were sequenced as 87-base-pair reads on the Illumina HiSeq System. In the authors' own workflow: In a later analysis, 70 million to 95 million unique TCR beta chains were counted across the roughly 700 repertoires, and about 9.9 million of these chains were shared by at least two donors. A nearest-neighbor algorithm error-corrected the raw reads and collapsed the reads into unique sequences, merging closely related sequences to remove PCR and sequencing errors. CDR3 sequences were aligned to IMGT reference sequences to assign V, D and J gene segments. For a sequence to be retained, a match of at least six nucleotides to both a V gene segment and a J gene segment was required. A rearrangement counted as productive if the CDR3 had no stop codons and remained in frame with V and J, and every other rearrangement counted as non-productive. Following IMGT convention, CDR3 was defined as the stretch from the second conserved V-encoded cysteine up to the conserved J-encoded phenylalanine. In an earlier analysis of approximately 590 of the donors, sequences lacking an unambiguous match to a single V gene segment were excluded. An earlier analysis of some 500 of the donors classified V segments as functional when productive rearrangements were above 56.7% and as segregating when the standard deviation between donors was above 5%. To diagnose cytomegalovirus status from the catalog of TCR beta chain sequences, a statistical classification framework was built. V and J gene assignment, in a later analysis, came from comparing TCR nucleotide sequences with IMGT/GENE-DB human TR gene sequences. In a later analysis, CDR3 sequences and most-parsimonious VDJ recombination scenarios were assigned using the TCRdist pipeline. In a later analysis, each TCR beta chain was defined by its CDR3 amino acid sequence together with its V-gene family, and reads lacking a unique V-gene family were excluded. To address suspected cross-contamination and a sequencing artifact, a later analysis removed approximately 600 highly shared, low-generation-probability nucleotide sequences. In a later analysis, a clonal expansion index was calculated for each public chain from normalized within-repertoire ranks of inferred template counts. Generation probabilities in a later analysis came from a VDJ recombination model fitted to out-of-frame rearrangements, and those results were checked against IGoR. In a later analysis, TCR-TCR, TCR-HLA and TCR-CMV co-occurrence was scored with hypergeometric tests, and a repertoire-size bias correction was applied to TCR pairs. In a later analysis, false discovery rates were estimated by permuting HLA or CMV assignments 20 times. A later analysis grouped co-occurring TCRs with DBSCAN, adding TCRdist sequence similarity when clustering within HLA-allele-positive subsets. Repertoires with fewer than 30,000 or more than 120,000 public chains, plus five repertoires with anomalous nucleotide sharing, were excluded from co-occurrence clustering. TCRdb took this table from immuneACCESS and kept in-frame rearrangements with V and J called. Such tables lack part of the clones; where checked against another copy, unresolved V genes explain under half of the gap, and the rest is unexplained. The D gene and trimming were derived from the DNA, and the V and J assignments and clone size from that table. This sample gives 90,000 or so clones in total; approximately 64% of them show up just once. Of the sample, about 6.3% is held by the ten largest clones.

The data were taken from a study of cytomegalovirus exposure and HLA in healthy donors (dated by TCRdb to 2016 to 2017). Context from the whole study: An earlier analysis of some 500 of the donors reported 250 to 300 Gb of sequence data and 117 million unique TCR beta sequences from some 180 million T cells. HLA typing covered class I and class II loci at four-digit resolution. Among 300 to 500 genotyped donors of the cohort, an average of around 220,000 unique TCR beta nucleotide sequences was sequenced per donor, of which approximately 18% were non-productive. Using immunosequencing, the study profiled T cell repertoires from about 650 subjects and related those repertoires to cytomegalovirus serostatus. An earlier analysis of 587 of the donors used high-throughput TCR beta sequencing to judge whether each TCR beta V gene segment behaved as functional or pseudogenic. Roughly 5 DR-DQ haplotypes were treated as single units for association and clustering because of strong linkage in the cohort. In the later analysis, no new phenotypic data were used to find candidate immune exposures; instead, reliance was placed on TCR beta sequences and their occurrence across donors. A later genetic analysis took genome-wide SNP genotypes for about three fifths of the 666 donors and used that subset as a discovery cohort. Besides the first cohort of 550 to 750 subjects, a separate validation cohort made up of 90 to 150 different subjects was used. An early release covering about 600 HLA-typed donors comprised about 320 gigabases of sequencing data and around 80 million unique TCR sequences. Donor age, sex, ethnicity and CMV serostatus were compiled together with the repertoire data. The study was designed to test whether signatures of past pathogen exposure could be identified by cataloging public T cell receptors. Every discovery cohort repertoire had been produced on one sequencing platform. A later analysis re-examined previously published TCR beta repertoires from more than 650 donors and added high-resolution HLA genotyping to investigate patterns of TCR occurrence. Among the roughly 390 genotyped donors, about 83% belonged to the genetic ancestry cluster associated with self-reported Caucasian donors. The number of donors typed differed by locus, with about 620-630 for A, B, C, DRB1 and DQB1, 522 for DQA1, 600 to 610 for DPA1, and approximately 470 for DPB1. To predict cytomegalovirus infection status, the study combined high-throughput TCR immunosequencing, statistical association of individual TCRs with disease status, and machine learning.

In total, 630 or so healthy bone marrow donors made up the cohort. At the time of sampling, every cohort member was nominally healthy, though immune exposures that went unrecorded were likely present. The donor was CMV seropositive and belonged to the group of about 290 seropositive cohort members. A peripheral blood sample was collected from each donor, and TCR beta sequencing was performed on peripheral blood mononuclear cells. Genomic DNA was extracted from the blood cell samples with the Qiagen DNeasy Blood Extraction Kit. General conclusions and limits of the study: In vitro tests confirmed that a few of the cytomegalovirus-associated TCR beta chains recognize cytomegalovirus antigens. While some public TCRs were present in many individuals, most TCR sequences turned up only very rarely across donors. In a later analysis, 16,951 TCR beta sequences were associated with specific HLA alleles at a false discovery rate of 0.05. The authors suggested that the approach could potentially be generalized to other disease states and immunological phenotypes. The classifier was reported to diagnose cytomegalovirus status with high specificity and sensitivity in both the original and validation cohorts. Roughly uniform sequencing depth across donors was assumed in presence/absence analyses, although this assumption may not hold. Some IMGT-functional V segments, including TRBV6-2 and TRBV6-3, could not be distinguished by the 87-base-pair reads and were therefore excluded. According to a later analysis, TCR association rates differed among HLA loci, with DRB1 alleles showing the most associated TCRs and HLA-C alleles showing the fewest. CMV serostatus was the only immune exposure information available for the cohort. Only TCR beta chains were sequenced in this cohort, and the absence of alpha or paired-chain data limited detectable features. A cluster of highly shared sequence variants was judged likely to represent a technical artifact of the sequencing pipeline. Broadly in line with IMGT annotations, most TCR beta V segments showed up in productive rearrangements about 87% or about 30% of the time in an earlier analysis of about 500 of the donors. In a later analysis, most CMV-associated TCR beta chains were found to appear HLA-restricted, with HLA associations seemingly driven largely by CMV exposure. A later genetic analysis reported fewer N-insertions in productive TCRs among donors in an Asian-associated ancestry cluster than the roughly 690-donor mean. A later analysis found that HLA-associated TCR beta chains were more clonally expanded and had lower generation probabilities than equally common non-associated chains. An association between a missense DCLRE1C variant and V-gene and J-gene trimming of TCR beta chains was found in a later genetic analysis and replicated in an independent cohort. Linkage disequilibrium might explain the correlated functional status among segregating V segments, but an unknown experimental factor could not be excluded. When HLA alleles, especially DR and DQ, strongly co-occurred, TCR associations were difficult to assign to individual alleles. Several of the top co-occurrence clusters appeared to be linked to parvovirus B19, influenza, CMV and Epstein-Barr virus, according to a later analysis. Because counts were too low, 15 or so rarely observed V segments, including chromosome 9 orphons, were excluded from the earlier analysis of 587 of the donors. Because HLA typing was unavailable for some donors at each locus, only the typed subset was used in association tests. A further reported finding was that TCR beta sequences accurately predicted the HLA-A and HLA-B alleles for most subjects in the first cohort. The study gave a list of 150 to 200 TCR beta chains associated with cytomegalovirus.

The CDR3 contains 12 residues, cysteine and phenylalanine counted. Only the CDR3 region is kept as DNA, spanning 36 bases read in frame from base 1. According to the germline V gene (reference sequence), CDR1 reads SEHNR and CDR2 reads FQNEAQ. Trimming removed 4 bases from V and 7 bases from J, leaving 8 bases between the germline ends. The sequenced sample was PBMCs. The receptor's source is a boy between 10 and 17 years old in good health and CMV-seropositive. The sequence joins TRBV7-9 to TRBJ1-5; a confident D gene designation cannot be given. The DNA sequence is TGTGCCAGCAGCTCCGACAACCAGCCCCAGCATTTT. Translated, it gives CASSSDNQPQHF.